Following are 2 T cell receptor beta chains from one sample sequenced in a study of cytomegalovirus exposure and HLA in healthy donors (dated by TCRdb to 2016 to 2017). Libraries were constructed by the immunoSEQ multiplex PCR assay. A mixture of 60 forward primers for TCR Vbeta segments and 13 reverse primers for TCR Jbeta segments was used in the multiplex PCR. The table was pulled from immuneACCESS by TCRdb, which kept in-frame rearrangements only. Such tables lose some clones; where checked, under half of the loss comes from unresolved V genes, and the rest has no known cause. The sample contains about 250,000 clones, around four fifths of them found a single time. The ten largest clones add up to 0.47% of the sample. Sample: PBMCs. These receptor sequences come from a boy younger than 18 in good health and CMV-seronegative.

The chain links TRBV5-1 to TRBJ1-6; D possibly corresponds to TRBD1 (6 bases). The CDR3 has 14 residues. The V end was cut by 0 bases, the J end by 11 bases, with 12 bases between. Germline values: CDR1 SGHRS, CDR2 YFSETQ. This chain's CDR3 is CASSLEQGKAPLHF. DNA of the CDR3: TGCGCCAGCAGCTTGGAACAGGGTAAGGCACCCCTCCACTTT. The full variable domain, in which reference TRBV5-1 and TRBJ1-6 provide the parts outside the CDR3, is KAGVTQTPRYLIKTRGQQVTLSCSPISGHRSVSWYQQTPGQGLQFLFEYFSETQRNKGNFPGRFSGRQFSNSRSEMNVSTLELGDSALYLCASSLEQGKAPLHFGNGTRLTVT.

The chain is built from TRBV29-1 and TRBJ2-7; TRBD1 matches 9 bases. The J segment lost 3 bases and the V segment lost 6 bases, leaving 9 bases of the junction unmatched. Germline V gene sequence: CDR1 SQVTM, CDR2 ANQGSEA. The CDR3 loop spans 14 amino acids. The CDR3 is CSVWTGDKDYEQYF. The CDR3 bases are TGCAGCGTATGGACAGGGGATAAAGACTACGAGCAGTACTTC.